The rows below give T cell receptor beta chains drawn from one sample of a study of blood T cell repertoires in COVID-19. TCRdb's copy holds only in-frame clones and misses some; the assay was immunoSEQ multiplex PCR. The sample has 110,000 or so clones, around 84% seen once. The sequenced material came from peripheral blood. Receptors originate from a human donor in a cohort sampled during active COVID-19. CDR3s include the opening cysteine and the closing phenylalanine or tryptophan. The D gene is left open where the match is weak.

len | d_gene | j_gene | v_gene | CDR3aa | CDR3nt
13 | - | TRBJ1-5 | TRBV6-4 | CASAPQDNQPQHF | TGTGCCTCCGCCCCGCAGGACAATCAGCCCCAGCATTTT
17 | - | TRBJ2-3 | TRBV11-3 | CASSSPSEGGSTDTQYF | TGTGCCAGCAGCTCGCCTAGCGAGGGGGGGAGCACAGATACGCAGTATTTT
14 | - | TRBJ2-6 | TRBV29-1 | CSVREVAGANVLTF | TGCAGCGTTCGCGAGGTTGCTGGGGCCAACGTCCTGACTTTC
15 | - | TRBJ1-1 | TRBV9 | CASSVSRTGNTEAFF | TGTGCCAGCAGCGTTTCACGAACAGGGAACACTGAAGCTTTCTTT
14 | TRBD1 | TRBJ1-1 | TRBV30 | CAWSGTGGHTEAFF | TGTGCCTGGAGTGGGACAGGGGGGCACACTGAAGCTTTCTTT
14 | - | TRBJ1-4 | TRBV28 | CASSFRGSGEKLFF | TGTGCCAGCAGTTTCCGGGGGTCGGGTGAAAAACTGTTTTTT
14 | - | TRBJ2-3 | TRBV3-1/TRBV3-2 | CASSQGAWADTQYF | TGTGCCAGCAGCCAAGGGGCCTGGGCAGATACGCAGTATTTT
16 | TRBD2 | TRBJ2-1 | TRBV6-5 | CASSYSFSGARYEQFF | TGTGCCAGCAGTTACTCTTTTAGCGGGGCGAGGTATGAGCAGTTCTTC
11 | - | TRBJ2-5 | TRBV19 | CASSAGETQYF | TGTGCCAGTAGTGCCGGGGAGACCCAGTACTTC
14 | TRBD1 | TRBJ2-6 | TRBV6-5 | CASSYTGGTRVLTF | TGTGCCAGCAGTTATACAGGGGGTACCCGCGTCCTGACTTTC
15 | - | TRBJ1-2 | TRBV10-3 | CAISEGGLSNYGYTF | TGTGCCATCAGTGAAGGGGGACTATCGAACTATGGCTACACCTTC
17 | TRBD1 | TRBJ2-2 | TRBV9 | CASSGRDRVSGTGELFF | TGTGCCAGCAGCGGCCGGGACAGGGTGTCCGGCACCGGGGAGCTGTTTTTT
15 | - | TRBJ1-3 | TRBV6-5 | CASSPDPGSGNTIYF | TGTGCCAGCAGTCCAGACCCAGGATCTGGAAACACCATATATTTT
17 | TRBD1 | TRBJ1-5 | TRBV19 | CASSILRGTGTDQPQHF | TGTGCCAGTAGTATTTTAAGGGGGACAGGCACGGATCAGCCCCAGCATTTT
13 | - | TRBJ2-2 | TRBV7-9 | CASRAGNTGELFF | TGTGCCAGCAGGGCAGGGAACACCGGGGAGCTGTTTTTT
13 | - | TRBJ2-7 | TRBV4-2 | CASSPGISYEQYF | TGTGCCAGCAGCCCCGGGATCTCCTACGAGCAGTACTTC